These 18 T cell receptor beta chains were sequenced from one sample in a study of cytomegalovirus exposure and HLA in healthy donors. The PCR employed 60 Vbeta primers together with 13 Jbeta primers. Repertoires were generated with immunoSEQ multiplex PCR, while TCRdb's copy carries only in-frame clones and drops some. The sample shows about 130,000 clones, roughly four fifths of them seen only once. Material: PBMCs. The receptor set was obtained from a middle-aged woman in good health and CMV-seropositive.

The genes are TRBV15 and TRBJ2-7; the match to TRBD2 covers 13 bases. This CDR3 has 20 residues. Losses at the gene ends were 3 bases for V and 6 bases for J; bases not matched to a gene: 20. Per the germline V gene, CDR1 is LNHNV and CDR2 is YYDKDF (reference sequence). Here the CDR3 reads CATSSTTSGRANGRSGEQYF. CDR3 nucleotide sequence: TGTGCCACCAGCAGTACAACTAGCGGGAGGGCGAACGGGCGCTCGGGCGAGCAGTACTTC. The variable domain in full, completed from reference TRBV15 and TRBJ2-7, reads DAMVIQNPRYQVTQFGKPVTLSCSQTLNHNVMYWYQQKSSQAPKLLFHYYDKDFNNEADTPDNFQSRRPNTSFCFLDIRSPGLGDTAMYLCATSSTTSGRANGRSGEQYFGPGTRLTVT.

The J gene is TRBJ1-1, the V gene TRBV6-1, with D maybe TRBD1 (5 bases). The V and J ends lost 8 bases and 3 bases respectively, with 13 bases between them. This CDR3 comprises 13 residues. Looked up from germline, CDR1 is MNHNS and CDR2 is SASEGT. DNA for the CDR3: TGTGCCAGCCGAGCGGGGGTGGACACTGAAGCTTTCTTT. As protein: CASRAGVDTEAFF.

This sequence joins TRBV21-1 and TRBJ2-2; the D segment call TRBD2 is taken from the table without a DNA check. TRBV21-1 is termed a pseudogene. This CDR3 spans 16 amino acids. The CDR3: CASSNGGYVYAGELFF. The DNA of the CDR3 is TGTGCCAGCAGCAACGGGGGATATGTATACGCCGGGGAGCTGTTTTTT.

In DNA form, the CDR3 reads TGTGCCAGCAGCACCTCCGGGACAGGGGGCTTCAATGAGCAGTTCTTC. It translates to CASSTSGTGGFNEQFF. The chain joins TRBV9 to TRBJ2-1; 12 bases agree with TRBD1. With 4 bases clipped from V and 6 bases from J, the junction kept 8 bases outside the gene matches. The length of the CDR3 is 16 residues. In germline, CDR1 is SGDLS, CDR2 YYNGEE. The full variable domain, completed using reference TRBV9 and TRBJ2-1, is DSGVTQTPKHLITATGQRVTLRCSPRSGDLSVYWYQQSLDQGLQFLIQYYNGEERAKGNILERFSAQQFPDLHSELNLSSLELGDSALYFCASSTSGTGGFNEQFFGPGTRLTVL.

The chain recombines TRBV30 with TRBJ2-7; 10 bases match TRBD2. Trimming at V came to 2 bases and at J to 2 bases, leaving 0 bases not matched to a gene. Looked up from germline, CDR1 is GTSNPN and CDR2 is SVGIG (reference sequence). The CDR3 contains 13 residues. The CDR3 sequence: CAWSLAGAYEQYF. As DNA, the CDR3 is TGTGCCTGGAGTCTAGCGGGGGCCTACGAGCAGTACTTC.

The CDR3 loop is CSGCVRKNTEAFF. In DNA, the CDR3 is TGCAGCGGTTGTGTGAGGAAGAACACTGAAGCTTTCTTT. The chain combines TRBV29-1 with TRBJ1-1; no definite D call. The CDR3 runs to 13 residues. V shed 7 bases and J shed 1 base, with 13 bases lying between them. The germline V gene encodes CDR1 SQVTM and CDR2 ANQGSEA.

This chain joins TRBV25-1 and TRBJ1-1, with TRBD1 matching over 7 bases. J lost 7 bases, V lost 4 bases, and 6 bases had no gene match. The CDR3 length is 13 residues. The V gene's germline CDR1 is MGHDK and CDR2 SYGVNS. The DNA for the CDR3 is TGTGCCAGCAGTGTCCAGGACAGGCGTGAAGCTTTCTTT. Its protein product is CASSVQDRREAFF. The full variable domain, with the rest looked up from reference TRBV25-1 and TRBJ1-1, is EADIYQTPRYLVIGTGKKITLECSQTMGHDKMYWYQQDPGMELHLIHYSYGVNSTEKGDLSSESTVSRIRTEHFPLTLESARPSHTSQYLCASSVQDRREAFFGQGTRLTVV.

The rearrangement links TRBV5-6 to TRBJ1-2, with 7 bases identical to TRBD1. Germline V gene lookup returns CDR1 SGHDT and CDR2 YYEEEE. This CDR3 spans 14 amino acids. J was trimmed by 8 bases and V by 0 bases; bases with no gene match: 7. The CDR3 DNA reads as TGTGCCAGCAGCTTGGTAGGGACAGCCCACGGCTACACCTTC. Translated, it gives CASSLVGTAHGYTF.

The V call is TRBV11-3, the J call TRBJ2-1; 10 positions match TRBD2. From germline, CDR1 is SGHNT and CDR2 YENEEA. V lost 5 bases and J lost 3; bases outside the gene matches: 19. The CDR3 sequence is 20 residues long. DNA of the CDR3: TGTGCCAGCAGCCGTGGTGGGGCTAGCGGGAGTTCTCATCACTACAATGAGCAGTTCTTC. Amino acids: CASSRGGASGSSHHYNEQFF.

V gene TRBV7-9 combines with J gene TRBJ1-2, with D perhaps TRBD1 (5 bases). V was pared by 3 bases and J by 3 bases, with 17 bases between. The CDR3 runs to 16 residues. The germline V gene encodes CDR1 SEHNR and CDR2 FQNEAQ (reference sequence). The CDR3 DNA reads as TGTGCCAGCAGCTTCTTAGGGAGGGGACGCCACTATGGCTACACCTTC. This gives the protein CASSFLGRGRHYGYTF.

The V and J genes are TRBV11-2 and TRBJ2-1; D possibly corresponds to TRBD2 (6 bases). The CDR3 consists of 15 residues. The ends were cut back, 1 base at V and 10 bases at J, with 17 bases in the middle. Germline lookup yields CDR1 SGHAT and CDR2 FQNNGV. The CDR3 DNA follows: TGTGCCAGCAGCTTAGTCCGCGGGATTCTCGAGGAGCAGTTCTTC. Residues: CASSLVRGILEEQFF.

This sequence joins TRBV19 and TRBJ1-2, with TRBD1 identical over 7 bases. Per the germline V gene, CDR1 is LNHDA and CDR2 is SQIVND (reference sequence). The trim removed 4 bases at V and 6 bases at J, leaving 5 bases unmatched. The CDR3 consists of 13 residues. Here the CDR3 reads CASSTGTVHGYTF. DNA for the CDR3: TGTGCCAGTAGTACCGGGACAGTCCATGGCTACACCTTC.

The V call is TRBV27, the J call TRBJ1-2, with a tentative D call TRBD1 (5 bases). The germline CDR1 and CDR2 sequences are MNHEY and SMNVEV (reference sequence). Between the trimmed V and J ends, which lost 4 bases and 1 base, there was a span of 7 bases. This CDR3 spans 13 amino acids. CDR3 in DNA: TGTGCCAGCAGTTCAGGGTTTAACTATGGCTACACCTTC. Residues: CASSSGFNYGYTF.

The rearrangement links TRBV9 to TRBJ2-2; 7 bases map to TRBD2. The V segment lost 4 bases and the J segment 6 bases; nucleotides outside the gene matches: 9. CDR1 is SGDLS, CDR2 YYNGEE, per germline. This CDR3 comprises 15 residues. This CDR3 is CASSPLTGGAGELFF. CDR3 coding DNA: TGTGCCAGCAGCCCCTTAACGGGAGGAGCCGGGGAGCTGTTTTTT.

The chain uses TRBV5-5 and TRBJ1-1; D possibly corresponds to TRBD1 (6 bases). CDR1 is SGHKS and CDR2 is YYEKEE in the germline V gene (reference sequence). Trimming stripped 4 bases from V and 0 bases from J, with 10 bases between. This CDR3 is 14 amino acids long. This CDR3 is CASSRDTLNTEAFF. The CDR3 coding sequence is TGTGCCAGCAGCCGGGACACCTTGAACACTGAAGCTTTCTTT.

CDR3 sequence: CASRPGTGAYEQYF. DNA for the CDR3: TGTGCCAGCAGACCCGGGACAGGGGCCTACGAGCAGTACTTC. This chain connects TRBV7-2 to TRBJ2-7; 10 bases map to TRBD1. After removal of 6 bases from V and 2 bases from J, the junction contained 4 bases not matched to a gene. The CDR3 consists of 14 residues. In germline, CDR1 is SGHTA, CDR2 FQGNSA.

V gene TRBV28 combines with J gene TRBJ2-2; 8 bases are a match to TRBD1. The germline gives CDR1 MDHEN, CDR2 SYDVKM. The CDR3 consists of 17 residues. Losses at the gene ends were 3 bases for V and 7 bases for J; bases not matched to a gene: 13. CDR3 sequence reads: CASSFLFTGGVGGELFF. The CDR3, as DNA: TGTGCCAGCAGTTTTCTGTTTACAGGGGGAGTAGGCGGGGAGCTGTTTTTT.

This clone was seen more than once but under ten times. The chain uses TRBV5-4 and TRBJ1-1; D remains unclear. Trimming removed 3 bases from V and 4 bases from J, with 4 bases in between. The CDR3 has 11 amino acids. Germline-derived CDR1 and CDR2 are SGHNT and YYREEE (reference sequence). The CDR3 nucleotides are TGTGCCAGCAGCTCTCCCACTGAAGCTTTCTTT. Translation gives CASSSPTEAFF. Full variable domain (missing parts from reference TRBV5-4 and TRBJ1-1): ETGVTQSPTHLIKTRGQQVTLRCSSQSGHNTVSWYQQALGQGPQFIFQYYREEENGRGNFPPRFSGLQFPNYSSELNVNALELDDSALYLCASSSPTEAFFGQGTRLTVV.